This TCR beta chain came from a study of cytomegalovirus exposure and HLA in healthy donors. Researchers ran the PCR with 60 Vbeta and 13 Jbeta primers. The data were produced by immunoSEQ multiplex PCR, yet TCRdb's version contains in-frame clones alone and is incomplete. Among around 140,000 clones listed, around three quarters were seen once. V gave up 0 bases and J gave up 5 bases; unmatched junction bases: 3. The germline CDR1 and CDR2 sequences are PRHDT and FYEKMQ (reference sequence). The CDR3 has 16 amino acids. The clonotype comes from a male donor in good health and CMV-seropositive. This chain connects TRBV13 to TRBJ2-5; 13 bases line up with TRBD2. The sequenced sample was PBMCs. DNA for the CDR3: TGTGCCAGCAGCTTAGGACTAGCGGGAGGGCACGAGACCCAGTACTTC. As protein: CASSLGLAGGHETQYF.